This T cell receptor beta chain originates from a study of persistence of HIV-infected CD4 T cells. About this clone: Its target is unknown.

This was the immunoSEQ version 4 assay in survey mode. Produced via immunoSEQ multiplex PCR; TCRdb's table is partial and in-frame only. The sample holds fewer than 15,000 clones; 66% are singletons and the top ten take about 7%. The stimulus was an HIV-1 Gag 15-mer peptide pool, about 1.1 ug/peptide/mL. CD4+ T cells upregulating both CD40 ligand and CD69 were sorted as responding cells. PBMCs were depleted of CD8+ T cells before stimulation. For around 19 hours, CD8-depleted PBMCs received anti-CD28/CD49d costimulation, a CD40-blocking antibody and enfuvirtide. CDR3 length: 13 residues. V dropped 0 bases and J dropped 5 bases, with 4 bases sitting between them. The germline V gene encodes CDR1 SGHAT and CDR2 FQDESV (reference sequence).

The gene calls are TRBV11-1 and TRBJ2-2; D call uncertain. The source is an adult man with HIV who was CMV-seropositive. Sequences were derived from CD4+ T cells sorted from PBMCs after approximately 19-hour stimulation, sampled from a patient who received antiretroviral therapy. Written as DNA, the CDR3 is TGTGCCAGCAGCTTAGCGCGTACCGGGGAGCTGTTTTTT. Translating it yields CASSLARTGELFF.